The rows below give T cell receptor beta chains drawn from one sample of a study of CD8+CD57+ T cells in acquired aplastic anemia. TCRdb reanalysed the reads using MiXCR and keeps one entry per CDR3 protein. The sample lists under 200,000 distinct CDR3 sequences; around half were seen once. The source material was sorted CD4+, CD8+, or CD8+CD57+ T cells (not recorded which) from PBMCs. The receptors derive from a human donor with aplastic anemia. Both conserved end residues are part of each CDR3. The D gene is left open where the match is weak. Size values are once, few and many counts, or a class for expanded clones, and some rows have none.

CASSQEDINSPLHF	TGCGCCAGCAGCCAAGAGGACATTAATTCACCCCTCCACTTT	.	TRBV4-1	TRBJ1-6	.
CAISSSGPYEQYF	TGTGCCATCAGTTCATCAGGGCCCTACGAGCAGTACTTC	once	TRBV6-5	TRBJ2-7	.
CAWSLGGPGEQYF	TGTGCCTGGAGTTTGGGAGGGCCTGGCGAGCAGTACTTC	many	TRBV30	TRBJ2-7	TRBD2
CASSNRRDGQGGPLHF	TGTGCCAGCAGTAACAGAAGGGACGGACAAGGCGGACCCCTCCACTTT	once	TRBV12-3/TRBV12-4	TRBJ1-6	.
CAWSVRQGGSTDTQYF	TGTGCCTGGAGTGTACGTCAAGGGGGTAGCACAGATACGCAGTATTTT	.	TRBV30	TRBJ2-3	.
CASRLEGSTEAFF	TGTGCCAGCAGGTTGGAAGGGAGCACTGAAGCTTTCTTT	once	TRBV7-8	TRBJ1-1	.
CASTTGGGNYQPQHF	TGTGCCAGCACCACGGGCGGGGGGAATTATCAGCCCCAGCATTTT	.	TRBV2	TRBJ1-5	.
CASSLAKGQGAQAFF	TGTGCCAGCAGCTTAGCGAAGGGACAGGGGGCGCAAGCTTTCTTT	.	TRBV7-2	TRBJ1-1	TRBD1
CASSVGIWEEIRTDTQYF	TGTGCCAGCAGCGTAGGGATATGGGAGGAGATTCGCACAGATACGCAGTATTTT	few	TRBV9	TRBJ2-3	.
CATSDGTGGSYEQYF	TGTGCCACCAGTGATGGGACAGGGGGCAGCTACGAGCAGTACTTC	.	TRBV24-1	TRBJ2-7	TRBD1
CASSVEPLTGGLYEQYF	TGTGCCAGCAGCGTAGAACCCCTCACAGGGGGCCTCTACGAGCAGTACTTC	many	TRBV9	TRBJ2-7	TRBD1
CASSDVLAKNIQYF	TGTGCCAGCAGTGACGTGCTAGCCAAAAACATTCAGTACTTC	.	TRBV2	TRBJ2-4	.
CASIGSSQGWGGNTIYF	TGTGCCAGCATAGGGTCGAGTCAGGGATGGGGTGGAAACACCATATATTTT	few	TRBV6-4	TRBJ1-3	.
CATIVAPMNTEAFF	TGTGCCACCATAGTGGCACCCATGAACACTGAAGCTTTCTTT	.	TRBV24-1	TRBJ1-1	.
CASSLWRQGAREQYF	TGTGCCAGCAGCTTATGGCGACAGGGGGCGAGGGAGCAGTACTTC	many	TRBV11-3	TRBJ2-7	TRBD1
CSAKTGAVSYEQYF	TGCAGTGCAAAAACAGGGGCCGTCTCCTACGAGCAGTACTTC	many	TRBV20-1	TRBJ2-7	TRBD1
CASSAGQGGYNEQFF	TGTGCCAGCAGTGCGGGACAGGGGGGTTACAATGAGCAGTTCTTC	once	TRBV2	TRBJ2-1	TRBD1
CAASGGDGYTF	TGTGCCGCCTCAGGGGGCGATGGCTACACCTTC	.	TRBV10-3	TRBJ1-2	TRBD1
CASSGGLGQPQHF	TGCGCCAGCAGTGGGGGGCTCGGTCAGCCCCAGCATTTT	.	TRBV10-1	TRBJ1-5	.
CASTSDSTYQPQHF	TGTGCCAGTACCTCAGACAGCACTTATCAGCCCCAGCATTTT	.	TRBV19	TRBJ1-5	.
CASSDRGHSYEQYF	TGTGCCAGCAGTGACAGGGGGCATTCCTACGAGCAGTACTTC	many	TRBV6-1	TRBJ2-7	TRBD1
CASSDTSGAYNEQFF	TGTGCCAGCAGTGACACTAGCGGGGCCTACAATGAGCAGTTCTTC	few	TRBV6-4	TRBJ2-1	TRBD2
CASPRRESEKLFF	TGTGCCAGCCCTAGACGGGAGAGTGAAAAACTGTTTTTT	once	TRBV25-1	TRBJ1-4	.
CASSPLGGLRTGTVTEAFF	TGTGCCAGCAGTCCTTTAGGGGGGTTAAGGACAGGGACTGTTACTGAAGCTTTCTTT	.	TRBV11-2	TRBJ1-1	TRBD1
CASSPGGIYGYTF	TGTGCCAGCAGCCCGGGGGGCATCTATGGCTACACCTTC	many	TRBV7-6	TRBJ1-2	.
CASSLGSGTVEQYF	TGTGCCAGCAGTTTGGGGTCCGGGACTGTCGAGCAGTACTTC	.	TRBV27	TRBJ2-7	.
CASRPRGAPYNEQFF	TGTGCCAGCAGACCGCGAGGGGCGCCTTACAATGAGCAGTTCTTC	.	TRBV2	TRBJ2-1	.
CSARGRVGNEQFF	TGCAGTGCTAGAGGCAGGGTTGGCAATGAGCAGTTCTTC	.	TRBV20-1	TRBJ2-1	.
CASSQTRTVNTEAFF	TGTGCCAGCAGCCAAACCCGGACAGTGAACACTGAAGCTTTCTTT	.	TRBV3-1	TRBJ1-1	.
CASSHGDGGAFF	TGCGCCAGCAGCCATGGGGACGGGGGAGCTTTCTTT	many	TRBV4-1	TRBJ1-1	.
CASAPDDGANVLTF	TGTGCCAGTGCCCCAGACGACGGGGCCAACGTCCTGACTTTC	few	TRBV19	TRBJ2-6	.
CASSLGEGLSYEQYF	TGTGCCAGCAGCTTAGGAGAGGGTCTCTCCTACGAGCAGTACTTC	.	TRBV7-2	TRBJ2-7	.
CASSQDSGALNERFF	TGCGCCAGCAGCCAAGATTCGGGAGCGCTCAATGAGCGGTTCTTC	.	TRBV4-3	TRBJ2-7	.
CASSIGASTPPGHEQFF	TGTGCCAGTAGTATAGGTGCCAGCACCCCCCCGGGCCATGAGCAGTTCTTC	.	TRBV19	TRBJ2-1	.
CASSFSGALSSTDTQYF	TGTGCCAGCAGCTTTAGCGGGGCGCTTTCTAGCACAGATACGCAGTATTTT	.	TRBV11-2	TRBJ2-3	TRBD2
CASSPVGSSYNEQFF	TGCGCCAGCAGTCCGGTGGGGTCTTCCTACAATGAGCAGTTCTTC	many	TRBV10-1	TRBJ2-1	.
CASRQRTGGTDTQYF	TGTGCCAGCAGACAAAGGACAGGAGGCACAGATACGCAGTATTTT	many	TRBV12-3/TRBV12-4	TRBJ2-3	TRBD1
CASSQGQGCNEQFF	TGTGCCAGCAGCCAAGGACAGGGTTGCAATGAGCAGTTCTTC	.	TRBV6-4	TRBJ2-1	TRBD1
CSARDFLAVSSQETQYF	TGCAGTGCTAGAGATTTTCTAGCGGTATCTTCCCAAGAGACCCAGTACTTC	.	TRBV20-1	TRBJ2-5	TRBD2
CASSPRDREAEQYF	TGTGCCAGCAGTCCCCGGGACAGGGAGGCTGAGCAGTACTTC	.	TRBV7-8	TRBJ2-7	TRBD1
CASSVGAGEQYF	TGCGCCAGCAGTGTGGGGGCGGGGGAGCAGTACTTC	many	TRBV10-2	TRBJ2-7	.
CSAQGLAGFRTDTQYF	TGCAGTGCTCAGGGACTAGCGGGCTTTCGCACAGATACGCAGTATTTT	.	TRBV20-1	TRBJ2-3	TRBD2
CVCGGPSSTDTQYF	TGTGTTTGTGGGGGCCCTTCTAGCACAGATACGCAGTATTTT	many	TRBV7-2	TRBJ2-3	.
CASSEYYYEQFF	TGTGCCAGCAGTGAATATTATTATGAGCAGTTCTTC	many	TRBV25-1	TRBJ2-1	.
CASSPGGYHEQYF	TGTGCCAGCAGCCCAGGGGGGTACCACGAGCAGTACTTC	few	TRBV13	TRBJ2-7	.
CATSLQPRLAGVGEQYF	TGTGCCACCAGCCTTCAGCCCCGACTAGCGGGAGTGGGGGAGCAGTACTTC	many	TRBV15	TRBJ2-7	TRBD2
CASSDSGTGTLGSNQPQHF	TGTGCCAGCAGTGATTCCGGGACAGGGACTCTCGGGAGCAATCAGCCCCAGCATTTT	.	TRBV25-1	TRBJ1-5	TRBD1
CASSRGGGITNTGELFF	TGCGCCAGCAGCCGGGGGGGCGGGATTACGAACACCGGGGAGCTGTTTTTT	few	TRBV4-3	TRBJ2-2	.
CASSLRPTDTQYF	TGTGCCAGCAGCTTAAGACCCACAGATACGCAGTATTTT	once	TRBV7-9	TRBJ2-3	.
CASTKARTSSYNEQFF	TGTGCCAGCACCAAAGCCAGGACTAGCTCCTACAATGAGCAGTTCTTC	.	TRBV7-3	TRBJ2-1	TRBD2
CASSLGQGEWGYTF	TGCGCCAGCAGCTTGGGACAGGGAGAATGGGGCTACACCTTC	once	TRBV5-1	TRBJ1-2	TRBD1
CASRRGGATNEKLFF	TGTGCCAGCAGACGGGGGGGCGCAACTAATGAAAAACTGTTTTTT	once	TRBV25-1	TRBJ1-4	.
CASSPGGGTQYF	TGTGCCAGCAGCCCCGGGGGTGGTACGCAGTATTTT	.	TRBV7-2	TRBJ2-3	.
CASSASSGSGQETQYF	TGTGCCAGCAGCGCGTCTAGCGGGAGTGGCCAAGAGACCCAGTACTTC	many	TRBV9	TRBJ2-5	TRBD2
CASSIDFTGQNTDTQYF	TGTGCCAGTAGTATAGACTTCACGGGCCAGAACACAGATACGCAGTATTTT	many	TRBV19	TRBJ2-3	.
CASSSGTRREQYF	TGTGCCAGTAGCTCCGGGACTAGGAGGGAGCAGTACTTC	many	TRBV19	TRBJ2-7	TRBD2
CSVRGGRSYEQYF	TGCAGCGTCCGAGGGGGGAGGTCCTACGAGCAGTACTTC	many	TRBV29-1	TRBJ2-7	.
CASSSEGVYNEQFF	TGTGCCAGCAGCTCGGAAGGGGTCTACAATGAGCAGTTCTTC	.	TRBV5-5	TRBJ2-1	.
CASSTTTSGNTIYF	TGTGCCAGCAGCACCACTACCTCTGGAAACACCATATATTTT	.	TRBV12-3/TRBV12-4	TRBJ1-3	.
CASSLTVGSPLHF	TGTGCCAGCAGTCTGACAGTGGGTTCACCCCTCCACTTT	many	TRBV12-3/TRBV12-4	TRBJ1-6	.